The clone carrying this T cell receptor (beta chain) occurred a few times. Its antigen is not known. The V segment lost 3 bases and the J segment 5 bases; nucleotides outside the gene matches: 3. There are 15 residues in the CDR3. The germline CDR1 and CDR2 sequences are LGHNA and YSLEER. This sample was included in a study of T-cell reconstitution after alpha-beta-depleted transplantation in children. Whole-study findings and limits: The origin of alpha-beta T cells about two months after transplant was reportedly several hundred expanded graft clones. Once a year had passed after transplant, T-cell counts and diversity came mostly from newly produced T cells. Some patients' high day-60 TCRbeta diversity was attributed to recipient cells surviving conditioning.

Unique molecular identifiers were used in preparing the TCRbeta library. TCRdb used MiXCR to reprocess the PCR reads, holding one entry per CDR3 protein. Of 500,000 to 650,000 distinct CDR3 sequences in the sample, approximately 12% were seen once. The sample was PBMCs, mostly from graft donor cells, taken 360 days after TCRalphabeta/CD19-depleted stem cell transplant. This receptor was obtained from a male patient between 10 and 17 years old who had a stem cell transplant for acute myeloid leukemia, so the T cells may come from the graft donor. This sequence joins TRBV4-3 and TRBJ2-1, with 11 bases matching TRBD2. In DNA form, the CDR3 reads TGCGCCAGCAGCCAGTCGGGACTAGCGGACAATGAGCAGTTCTTC. This encodes CASSQSGLADNEQFF.